This T cell receptor beta chain was captured by sequencing in a study of T-cell memory formation after mild COVID-19. Overall study: Among the donors, TCR clusters were largely specific to each donor.

TCRdb recomputed calls from the 5' RACE reads with MiXCR, one row per CDR3 protein. The data contain 200,000 to 250,000 distinct CDR3 sequences, over 7.5% of them singletons. This clonotype has a handful of counts. The CDR3 contains 14 residues. The germline V gene has CDR1 DFQATT and CDR2 SNEGSKA (reference sequence). Germline trimming cut 6 bases from V and 5 bases from J; bases unmatched to any gene: 9. The sample comprised PBMCs or a T cell subset sorted from them (not recorded which). V usage is TRBV20-1 and J usage is TRBJ1-5, with 8 nucleotides matching TRBD1. The receptor was derived from a man younger than 35 who had mild COVID-19 (a few samples of this study predate the infection). Cell type and time point are not known. The chain's CDR3 is CSADGQGGHQPQHF. The CDR3 DNA is TGCAGTGCCGACGGACAGGGTGGGCATCAGCCCCAGCATTTT.